These 8 T cell receptor beta chains originate from one sample sequenced in a study of shared clonotypes between healthy human individuals. Using immunoSEQ multiplex PCR, the repertoire was profiled, and TCRdb retains in-frame clones only, with some absent. Found here are under 1 million clones, 95% to 97% of them singletons; the top ten hold approximately 0.2%. Naive CD8 cells lacked CD45RO and underwent positive selection for CCR7, leaving out terminally differentiated effector memory CD45RA+ cells. Material: naive CD8+ T cells sorted from blood. These receptors all stem from a man aged 25-40 years in good health.

In its sample, this clone was seen once. V gene TRBV18 combines with J gene TRBJ2-7; D is tentatively TRBD1 or TRBD2 (5 bases each). V gave up 0 bases and J gave up 2 bases, with 14 bases separating them. The CDR3 sequence is 16 residues long. Germline V gives CDR1 KGHSH, CDR2 LQKENI. CDR3 DNA sequence: TGTGCCAGCTCACCACCAAAGGAGGACAAGCCCTACGAGCAGTACTTC. Translated, it gives CASSPPKEDKPYEQYF.

The chain recombines TRBV10-3 with TRBJ2-6; D is uncertain. The CDR3 is 11 residues long. With 8 bases removed from V and 3 bases from J, the gap between germline ends came to 2 bases. Germline lookup yields CDR1 ENHRY and CDR2 SYGVKD. The CDR3 protein is CAIYGANVLTF. The CDR3 bases are TGTGCCATCTATGGGGCCAACGTCCTGACTTTC.

The chain uses TRBV28 and TRBJ1-3, with D hard to call. The CDR3 consists of 13 residues. The germline V gene has CDR1 MDHEN and CDR2 SYDVKM. V gave up 6 bases and J gave up 0 bases, with 6 bases separating them. This chain's CDR3 is CASSGFSGNTIYF. The DNA for the CDR3 is TGTGCCAGCAGCGGATTCTCTGGAAACACCATATATTTT.

This clone has a single count. V and J are TRBV29-1 and TRBJ1-4; no clear D. Per the germline V gene, CDR1 is SQVTM and CDR2 is ANQGSEA. Deletions cut 2 bases from V and 8 bases from J, with 12 bases between. CDR3 length equals 13 residues. The CDR3 region is CSVEIPRSEKLFF. The CDR3, as DNA: TGCAGCGTTGAAATCCCCAGAAGCGAAAAACTGTTTTTT.

The CDR3 DNA reads as TGTGCCAGCAGAGCCAGCAGCTCCTACAATGAGCAGTTCTTC. Translating it yields CASRASSSYNEQFF. The chain recombines TRBV6-5 with TRBJ2-1; D uncertain. Per germline, CDR1 MNHEY and CDR2 SVGAGI. With 6 bases removed from V and 0 bases from J, the gap between germline ends came to 9 bases. The CDR3 totals 14 residues.

Points on this clone: Additional DNA sequences in this sample encode the identical CDR3. J is TRBJ2-7 and V is TRBV19; 9 nucleotides line up with TRBD1. Germline trimming cut 6 bases from V and 3 bases from J; bases unmatched to any gene: 6. Germline CDR1 reads LNHDA; CDR2 reads SQIVND (reference sequence). CDR3 size: 14 residues. DNA for the CDR3: TGTGCCAGTAGCTCCGGGACAGGGAGCTACGAGCAGTACTTC. This codes for CASSSGTGSYEQYF.

This chain links TRBV7-9 with TRBJ2-2, with D possibly matching TRBD1 (6 bases). Germline CDR1 is SEHNR and CDR2 is FQNEAQ (reference sequence). V was trimmed by 4 bases and J by 5 bases, leaving 20 bases between them. The CDR3 consists of 17 residues. CDR3 sequence (DNA): TGTGCCAGCAGCTGGGACACCATAGTCGAGAGGACCGGGGAGCTGTTTTTT. Amino acid sequence: CASSWDTIVERTGELFF.

The chain joins TRBV9 to TRBJ2-5; perhaps TRBD1 as D (6 bases). Germline V gene sequence: CDR1 SGDLS, CDR2 YYNGEE. The germline V and J ends were trimmed by 0 bases and 1 base, with 10 bases remaining between them. This CDR3 contains 15 residues. In DNA, the CDR3 is TGTGCCAGCAGCGTAGTGGCAGGGGTCCAAGAGACCCAGTACTTC. Residues: CASSVVAGVQETQYF.